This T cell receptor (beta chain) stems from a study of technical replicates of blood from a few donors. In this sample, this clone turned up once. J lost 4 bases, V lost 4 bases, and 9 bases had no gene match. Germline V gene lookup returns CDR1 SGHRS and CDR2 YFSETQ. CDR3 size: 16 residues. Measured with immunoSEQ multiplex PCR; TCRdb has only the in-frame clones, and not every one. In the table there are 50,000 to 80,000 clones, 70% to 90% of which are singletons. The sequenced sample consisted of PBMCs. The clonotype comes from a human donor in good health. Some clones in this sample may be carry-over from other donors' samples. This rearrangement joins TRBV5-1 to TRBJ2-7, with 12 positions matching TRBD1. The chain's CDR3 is CASSVTPGQGAYEQYF. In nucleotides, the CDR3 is TGCGCCAGCAGCGTAACTCCGGGACAGGGGGCTTACGAGCAGTACTTC.